These 25 T cell receptor beta chains were all obtained from the same sample, sequenced in a study of T cells in Graves' hyperthyroidism and ophthalmopathy. TCR beta CDR3 region amplification was performed from RNA transcripts. TCR CDR3 regions were first amplified by RT-PCR with HTBI primers. From the multiplex PCR reads, TCRdb called clonotypes with MiXCR, one entry per CDR3 protein. This table holds approximately 630,000 distinct CDR3 sequences, about a sixth found once. The material sequenced was blood. All receptors come from a woman aged 30 to 39 with Graves' hyperthyroidism.

This clonotype was recorded at least ten times. V is TRBV12-3 or TRBV12-4 and J is TRBJ1-1; D gene ambiguous. The ends were cut back, 2 bases at V and 0 bases at J, with 13 bases in the middle. CDR3 length: 16 amino acids. CDR3: CASSLILGSMNTEAFF. In DNA, the CDR3 is TGTGCCAGCAGTTTAATCCTAGGGAGTATGAACACTGAAGCTTTCTTT.

The chain links TRBV30 to TRBJ2-1; tentatively, D is TRBD2 (6 bases). V was clipped by 0 bases and J by 7 bases, with 10 bases between them. The CDR3 has 13 amino acids. Germline CDR1 GTSNPN, CDR2 SVGIG (reference sequence). The CDR3 sequence: CAWSVQTSNEQFF. Written as DNA, the CDR3 is TGTGCCTGGAGTGTCCAGACTAGTAATGAGCAGTTCTTC.

The CDR3 DNA follows: TGTGCCAGCAAGGGACAGGCAAACACCGGGGAGCTGTTTTTT. It is translated as CASKGQANTGELFF. The chain is built from TRBV2 and TRBJ2-2; TRBD1 matches at 8 bases. The CDR3 extends over 14 amino acids. CDR1 is SNHLY, CDR2 FYNNEI, per germline. With V trimmed by 7 bases and J by 2 bases, 3 bases remained unmatched.

The chain couples TRBV2 to TRBJ2-1, with 7 nucleotides matching TRBD1. The V gene's germline CDR1 is SNHLY and CDR2 FYNNEI. The ends lost 8 bases at V and 0 bases at J; junction bases unmatched: 7. The CDR3 is made up of 15 amino acids. The CDR3 here is CASGYGQVSYNEQFF. CDR3 DNA sequence: TGTGCCAGCGGCTATGGACAGGTCTCCTACAATGAGCAGTTCTTC.

This clonotype appeared many times. The chain is built from TRBV5-5 and TRBJ2-7; 7 bases align to TRBD1. J gave up 3 bases and V 2 bases, and 5 bases lay outside the gene matches. Germline V gene data show CDR1 as SGHKS and CDR2 as YYEKEE (reference sequence). There are 14 residues in the CDR3. CDR3 sequence (DNA): TGTGCCAGCAGCTTTTTGGGGACAGTCTACGAGCAGTACTTC. This encodes CASSFLGTVYEQYF.

Ten or more counts support this clonotype. The rearrangement joins TRBV28 to TRBJ2-7; D is undetermined. This CDR3 is built from 10 residues. Germline CDR1 reads MDHEN; CDR2 reads SYDVKM. Trimming stripped 7 bases from V and 3 bases from J, with 4 bases between. CDR3 region: CASTDYEQYF. The DNA of the CDR3 is TGTGCCAGCACCGACTACGAGCAGTACTTC.

This clonotype was recorded many times. This chain connects TRBV28 to TRBJ2-6; a possible D gene is TRBD1 (6 bases). The CDR3 is 18 amino acids. In germline, CDR1 is MDHEN, CDR2 SYDVKM. The V end was cut by 3 bases, the J end by 0 bases, with 15 bases between. The chain's CDR3 is CASSFGTINPSGANVLTF. The CDR3 region has the DNA TGTGCCAGCAGTTTTGGGACAATTAACCCCTCTGGGGCCAACGTCCTGACTTTC.

This chain connects TRBV24-1 to TRBJ2-5; the match to TRBD2 covers 13 bases. CDR3 length: 16 amino acids. Losses at the gene ends were 7 bases for V and 4 bases for J; bases not matched to a gene: 8. The germline gives CDR1 KGHDR, CDR2 SFDVKD. CDR3 protein: CATSGTSGTLSETQYF. The CDR3 bases are TGTGCCACCAGCGGGACTAGCGGGACACTTTCAGAGACCCAGTACTTC.

This clonotype showed up many times. V gene TRBV6-2 or TRBV6-3 combines with J gene TRBJ2-1, with 11 bases identical to TRBD2. Germline V CDR1 and CDR2: MNHEY, SVGEGT. The CDR3 contains 15 residues. Germline trimming cut 5 bases from V and 4 bases from J; bases unmatched to any gene: 4. CDR3 in DNA: TGTGCCAGCAGTCGAGGGACTAGCGGATACAATGAGCAGTTCTTC. This encodes CASSRGTSGYNEQFF.

This clonotype appeared many times. This chain links TRBV11-2 with TRBJ2-1, with D hard to call. The germline V gene encodes CDR1 SGHAT and CDR2 FQNNGV. The ends were cut back, 1 base at V and 9 bases at J, with 10 bases in the middle. The CDR3 runs 13 residues. The CDR3 loop is CASSLVVFGEQFF. The DNA of the CDR3 is TGTGCCAGCAGCTTAGTTGTTTTCGGTGAGCAGTTCTTC.

V gene TRBV18 combines with J gene TRBJ2-1; no definite D call. V was clipped by 1 base and J by 0 bases, with 13 bases between them. The CDR3 loop spans 17 amino acids. The germline V gene has CDR1 KGHSH and CDR2 LQKENI. CDR3 protein: CASSPRVRSSSYNEQFF. CDR3 sequence (DNA): TGTGCCAGCTCACCACGCGTGCGGTCGAGCTCCTACAATGAGCAGTTCTTC.

The V gene is TRBV5-5, the J gene TRBJ1-1, with TRBD1 matching 12 bases. This CDR3 is built from 14 residues. Trimming cost V 3 bases and J 7 bases; bases outside gene matches: 4. CDR1 and CDR2 from the germline V gene are SGHKS and YYEKEE (reference sequence). In DNA, the CDR3 is TGTGCCAGCAGCTGGGGGACAGGGGGCCTTGAAGCTTTCTTT. Residues: CASSWGTGGLEAFF.

This clonotype appeared many times. This chain connects TRBV29-1 to TRBJ2-2, with 14 bases aligning to TRBD2. Trimming at V came to 7 bases and at J to 1 base, leaving 11 bases not matched to a gene. This CDR3 has 18 residues. Germline-derived CDR1 and CDR2 are SQVTM and ANQGSEA. The CDR3 loop is CSASGTSGSKVNTGELFF. Here the CDR3 DNA reads TGCAGCGCCTCCGGGACTAGCGGGAGTAAGGTGAACACCGGGGAGCTGTTTTTT.

The chain combines TRBV15 with TRBJ2-1; D is unresolved. Between the trimmed V and J ends, which lost 0 bases and 7 bases, there was a span of 4 bases. This CDR3 has 12 amino acids. Germline loops: CDR1 LNHNV, CDR2 YYDKDF (reference sequence). CDR3 sequence (DNA): TGTGCCACCAGCAGAGATGTAAATGAGCAGTTCTTC. Translated, it gives CATSRDVNEQFF.

This clonotype showed up many times. The genes are TRBV20-1 and TRBJ2-2, with TRBD2 identical over 13 bases. The germline V gene encodes CDR1 DFQATT and CDR2 SNEGSKA (reference sequence). Trimming at V came to 2 bases and at J to 6 bases, leaving 6 bases not matched to a gene. The CDR3 is 16 amino acids. In DNA, the CDR3 is TGCAGTGCTAGAACACTAGCGGGAGGGCCCTCCGGGGAGCTGTTTTTT. It is translated as CSARTLAGGPSGELFF.

This clonotype was detected ten times or more. This sequence joins TRBV20-1 and TRBJ1-1, with no clear D. This CDR3 is built from 13 residues. The V gene lost 6 bases and the J gene lost 1 base, with 12 bases spanning the gap. Germline V gene data show CDR1 as DFQATT and CDR2 as SNEGSKA (reference sequence). CDR3: CSARPYANTEAFF. In DNA form, the CDR3 reads TGCAGTGCACGGCCATACGCGAACACTGAAGCTTTCTTT.

This chain connects TRBV5-1 to TRBJ2-7; 9 positions match TRBD1. The CDR3 is made up of 16 amino acids. Trimming cost V 6 bases and J 4 bases; bases outside gene matches: 14. From germline, CDR1 is SGHRS and CDR2 YFSETQ. The DNA for the CDR3 is TGCGCCAGCAACACCGATGACAGGGGGTCTCTATACGAGCAGTACTTC. Translating gives CASNTDDRGSLYEQYF.

This clonotype came up many times. The chain carries TRBV2 and TRBJ2-4; no reliable D call. Germline V lookup: CDR1 SNHLY, CDR2 FYNNEI. There are 17 residues in the CDR3. Trimming took off 4 bases at V and 0 bases at J, with 16 bases between the two ends. CDR3 DNA: TGTGCCAGCAGTGTCGACCCATCAGGAACAGCCAAAAACATTCAGTACTTC. Protein product: CASSVDPSGTAKNIQYF.

This chain joins TRBV7-2 and TRBJ1-1, with D hard to call. V shed 2 bases and J shed 1 base, with 11 bases lying between them. Germline V CDR1 and CDR2: SGHTA, FQGNSA. This CDR3 contains 15 residues. DNA of the CDR3: TGTGCCAGCAGCTTAAAGGCGGGCGGGAACACTGAAGCTTTCTTT. It yields the protein CASSLKAGGNTEAFF.

This clonotype was detected many times. This chain links TRBV18 with TRBJ2-7; possibly TRBD1 or TRBD2 for D (7 bases each). There are 16 residues in the CDR3. Germline CDR1 is KGHSH and CDR2 is LQKENI. The V end lost 2 bases, the J end lost 3 bases, and 17 bases lay between the germline ends. CDR3 sequence reads: CASSPSAGDRNYEQYF. The CDR3 region has the DNA TGTGCCAGCTCACCATCTGCGGGGGACAGAAACTACGAGCAGTACTTC. The full variable domain, completed using reference TRBV18 and TRBJ2-7, is NAGVMQNPRHLVRRRGQEARLRCSPMKGHSHVYWYRQLPEEGLKFMVYLQKENIIDESGMPKERFSAEFPKEGPSILRIQQVVRGDSAAYFCASSPSAGDRNYEQYFGPGTRLTVT.

The chain couples TRBV12-3 or TRBV12-4 to TRBJ1-2; no definite D call. The CDR3 totals 14 residues. Trimming shortened V by 2 bases and J by 5 bases, and 12 bases separated the two germline ends. The CDR3 loop is CASSLLGSMYGYTF. CDR3 DNA sequence: TGTGCCAGCAGTTTACTGGGCAGTATGTATGGCTACACCTTC.

On this clonotype itself: Germline and junction disagree at one end, which may indicate a read error. V and J are TRBV5-4 and TRBJ2-1; no definite D call. The CDR3 covers 15 residues. Germline V CDR1 and CDR2: SGHNT, YYREEE (reference sequence). The CDR3 nucleotides are TGTGCCAGCAGCCAGCGCGGCATTCCCAACAATGATCAGTTCTTC. Protein sequence: CASSQRGIPNNDQFF.

Only a few counts were recorded for this clonotype. The chain carries TRBV4-3 and TRBJ2-7, with TRBD1 as a possible D gene (6 bases). The CDR3 totals 15 residues. Germline V gives CDR1 LGHNA, CDR2 YSLEER. The ends were cut back, 0 bases at V and 4 bases at J, with 13 bases in the middle. The CDR3 spells CASSQEAGGGYEQYF. CDR3 in DNA: TGCGCCAGCAGCCAAGAAGCTGGGGGCGGGTACGAGCAGTACTTC.

This clonotype was counted at least ten times. The gene calls are TRBV10-3 and TRBJ2-3; 15 nucleotides align to TRBD2. Unmatched junction bases numbered 10, after V lost 3 bases and J lost 9 bases. Per the germline V gene, CDR1 is ENHRY and CDR2 is SYGVKD. CDR3 length: 17 residues. The CDR3 loop reads CAISDLRTSGRAETQYF. CDR3 DNA sequence: TGTGCCATCAGTGACCTGAGGACTAGCGGGAGGGCCGAGACGCAGTATTTT.

This chain joins TRBV20-1 and TRBJ2-7; 12 bases fit TRBD2. Germline CDR1 and CDR2: DFQATT and SNEGSKA (reference sequence). CDR3 length equals 16 residues. Trimming removed 1 base from V and 4 bases from J; junction bases left unmatched: 8. The CDR3 region is CSARASGRVLIYEQYF. CDR3 sequence (DNA): TGCAGTGCTAGAGCTAGCGGGAGGGTTCTCATTTACGAGCAGTACTTC.